The 31 T cell receptor beta chains given below trace back to one sample, sequenced in a study of blood T cells in healthy people across ages. A sample-barcoded 5' primer and a J-beta primer mix were used in a second PCR of about 6 to 11 cycles. MiXCR, applied by TCRdb to the 5' RACE reads, yields one record per CDR3 protein. Of roughly 650,000 distinct CDR3 sequences listed, about 30% were seen once; the top ten hold less than 20%. Source material: blood. The source is a woman of 80 years or more in good health.

Notes on this clonotype: This could be a read error, since a much larger clone is one nucleotide away. This chain links TRBV6-5 with TRBJ2-5; D gene uncertain. The CDR3 consists of 14 residues. V shed 4 bases and J shed 11 bases, with 20 bases lying between them. Germline V gene sequence: CDR1 MNHEY, CDR2 SVGAGI. CDR3 residues: CASSSIQLGSEQYF. The CDR3 DNA reads as TGTGCCAGCAGTTCCATTCAGTTGGGATCGGAGCAGTACTTC.

The CDR3 DNA sequence: TGTGCCACCAGCAACCGGGGCCCAGGGGGTCGAAACATTCGGTACTTC. This encodes CATSNRGPGGRNIRYF. V and J are TRBV15 and TRBJ2-7, with 7 bases fitting TRBD1. CDR1 is LNHNV, CDR2 YYDKDF, per germline (reference sequence). V was clipped by 4 bases and J by 12 bases; unmatched bases: 21. The CDR3 covers 16 residues.

CDR3 DNA: TGCAGTGCCGTCCACGGGACTAATGAAAAACTGTTTTTT. This encodes CSAVHGTNEKLFF. The chain has TRBV20-1 and TRBJ1-4, with D uncertain. The germline V gene has CDR1 DFQATT and CDR2 SNEGSKA (reference sequence). The CDR3 has 13 amino acids. The V end was cut by 6 bases, the J end by 2 bases, with 10 bases between.

The chain uses TRBV4-1 and TRBJ1-2, with D perhaps matching TRBD1 (6 bases). The germline V and J ends were trimmed by 1 base and 2 bases, with 29 bases remaining between them. Germline CDR1 reads MGHRA; CDR2 reads YSYEKL. CDR3 length: 21 residues. This CDR3 reads CASSQVQGPISPAISNYGYTF. In DNA form, the CDR3 reads TGCGCCAGCAGCCAAGTGCAGGGGCCAATCAGCCCAGCGATATCGAACTATGGCTACACCTTC.

This clonotype was picked up one time. The chain combines TRBV7-2 with TRBJ2-1; D ambiguous. The length of the CDR3 is 14 residues. The V gene's germline CDR1 is SGHTA and CDR2 FQGNSA. V was cut by 2 bases and J by 7 bases, with 12 bases left in between. CDR3 sequence: CASSLSPLLNEQFF. The DNA for the CDR3 is TGTGCCAGCAGCTTAAGCCCCTTACTAAATGAGCAGTTCTTC.

V gene TRBV20-1 combines with J gene TRBJ2-1; D possibly uses TRBD1 or TRBD2 (5 bases each). Germline values: CDR1 DFQATT, CDR2 SNEGSKA (reference sequence). Trimming removed 1 base at V and 4 bases at J, with 17 bases between. The CDR3 has 16 amino acids. CDR3 in amino acids: CSARVSGYRTYNEQFF. In DNA form, the CDR3 reads TGCAGTGCTAGAGTCTCGGGCTACAGGACTTACAATGAGCAGTTCTTC.

This clonotype was seen only once. V and J are TRBV12-3 or TRBV12-4 and TRBJ2-3; the D gene is possibly TRBD2 (7 bases). This CDR3 contains 15 residues. Trimming left V 0 bases short and J 13 bases short, with 20 bases between. The CDR3 region is CASSLAGGQVDVEYF. The CDR3, as DNA: TGTGCCAGCAGTTTAGCGGGGGGGCAGGTAGATGTGGAGTATTTT.

This chain uses TRBV6-2 or TRBV6-3 with TRBJ2-4, with no clear D. V lost 5 bases and J 0 bases, leaving 17 bases between the germline ends. The germline V gene encodes CDR1 MNHEY and CDR2 SVGEGT. The CDR3 runs to 17 residues. CDR3 DNA: TGTGCCAGCAGTCCCCCCGTGAGACAAGGAGCCAAAAACATTCAGTACTTC. Its translation is CASSPPVRQGAKNIQYF.

V and J are TRBV7-2 and TRBJ2-7, with 9 bases lining up with TRBD2. The CDR3 is 15 amino acids. Germline CDR1 is SGHTA and CDR2 is FQGNSA. J lost 3 bases, V lost 5 bases, and 8 bases had no gene match. The CDR3 loop is CASSPSPSGNYEQYF. In nucleotides, the CDR3 is TGTGCCAGCAGCCCATCCCCTAGCGGGAACTACGAGCAGTACTTC.

On this clonotype itself: Since a much larger clone is just one base distant, this may be a read error. This rearrangement joins TRBV10-3 to TRBJ1-1, with 8 positions matching TRBD1. CDR3 length equals 14 residues. Germline V CDR1 and CDR2: ENHRY, SYGVKD. J was trimmed by 0 bases and V by 4 bases; bases with no gene match: 1. CDR3 in amino acids: CAISGQGLNTEAFF. CDR3 DNA sequence: TGTGCCATCAGTGGACAGGGGCTGAACACTGAAGCTTTCTTT.

This clonotype was counted at least ten times. The chain joins TRBV3-1 to TRBJ2-3, with 9 bases that match TRBD1. CDR3 length equals 15 residues. Trimming cost V 4 bases and J 5 bases; bases outside gene matches: 7. The germline V gene has CDR1 LGHDT and CDR2 YNNKEL (reference sequence). The CDR3 nucleotides read TGTGCCAGCAGCCCCCCGGGACAGGGTGGAGATACGCAGTATTTT. Its protein is CASSPPGQGGDTQYF.

The table lists this clonotype with many counts. This sequence joins TRBV7-9 and TRBJ2-4; the match to TRBD1 covers 9 bases. The CDR3 has 16 amino acids. CDR1 is SEHNR and CDR2 is FQNEAQ in the germline V gene (reference sequence). V was clipped by 0 bases and J by 7 bases; unmatched bases: 7. Here the CDR3 reads CASSLALGTGNNIQYF. The CDR3 region has the DNA TGTGCCAGCAGCTTAGCCCTCGGGACAGGGAATAACATTCAGTACTTC.

A note on this clonotype: This may arise from a read error, as a much more abundant clone is one base away. The chain uses TRBV10-3 and TRBJ1-4; no reliable D call. From germline, CDR1 is ENHRY and CDR2 SYGVKD. This CDR3 region has 15 residues. The CDR3 coding sequence is TGTGCCGTCAGTGAAGCGGCAGGCGCCTATGAAAAACTGTTTTTT. Its translation: CAVSEAAGAYEKLFF.

The rearrangement links TRBV20-1 to TRBJ1-2; D gene ambiguous. V was shortened by 0 bases and J by 5 bases, with 10 bases between the two germline ends. The CDR3 sequence is 13 residues long. Per germline, CDR1 DFQATT and CDR2 SNEGSKA (reference sequence). The CDR3 protein is CSARESARYGYTF. DNA of the CDR3: TGCAGTGCTAGAGAGTCGGCTAGATATGGCTACACCTTC.

The gene calls are TRBV20-1 and TRBJ1-2; D might be TRBD1 (5 bases). The CDR3 has 16 amino acids. V lost 2 bases and J 1 base, leaving 17 bases between the germline ends. The germline gives CDR1 DFQATT, CDR2 SNEGSKA (reference sequence). The CDR3 sequence is CSARSEGSLFNYGYTF. As DNA, the CDR3 is TGCAGTGCTAGATCCGAGGGGAGCCTCTTTAACTATGGCTACACCTTC.

This clonotype has at least ten counts. The rearrangement joins TRBV6-5 to TRBJ1-1; D is perhaps TRBD1 (5 bases). Germline CDR1 MNHEY, CDR2 SVGAGI. The CDR3 runs to 15 residues. V dropped 8 bases and J dropped 4 bases, with 20 bases sitting between them. CDR3 in DNA: TGTGCCAGCTGGGGTATGGGAGGGACTACCACTGAAGCTTTCTTT. Encoded protein: CASWGMGGTTTEAFF.

This rearrangement joins TRBV5-7 to TRBJ2-7; no clear D gene. TRBV5-7 is assigned to the ORF class and has an uncertain function. With 0 bases removed from V and 6 bases from J, the gap between germline ends came to 10 bases. CDR3 length: 13 amino acids. CDR3 protein: CASSLAMRCEQYF. The DNA for the CDR3 is TGTGCCAGCAGCTTGGCCATGAGGTGCGAGCAGTACTTC.

This clonotype was seen only a few times. The chain combines TRBV20-1 with TRBJ1-6; possibly TRBD1 for D (5 bases). Germline-derived CDR1 and CDR2 are DFQATT and SNEGSKA (reference sequence). V was trimmed by 5 bases and J by 9 bases, leaving 14 bases between them. This CDR3 has 13 residues. DNA of the CDR3: TGCAGTGCTTGGGACGGGCTGAGTTCACCCCTCCACTTT. As protein: CSAWDGLSSPLHF.

The table lists this clonotype with many counts. The chain combines TRBV5-1 with TRBJ2-3; 7 bases align to TRBD1. J was trimmed by 2 bases and V by 4 bases; bases with no gene match: 10. The CDR3 sequence is 16 residues long. Looked up from germline, CDR1 is SGHRS and CDR2 is YFSETQ. The chain's CDR3 is CASSPLTGKYTDTQYF. The CDR3, as DNA: TGCGCCAGCAGCCCGCTGACAGGGAAATACACAGATACGCAGTATTTT.

There are a few counts of this clonotype. The V call is TRBV9, the J call TRBJ2-7, with D hard to call. The CDR3 has 14 amino acids. In germline, CDR1 is SGDLS, CDR2 YYNGEE. V lost 10 bases and J lost 2, with 19 bases in between. The CDR3 nucleotides are TGTGCCTCCTCATTCGGGTACGAAACCTACGAGCAGTACTTC. Encoded protein: CASSFGYETYEQYF.

This clonotype appeared many times. The chain employs TRBV6-2 or TRBV6-3 and TRBJ2-7; the D gene is possibly TRBD2 (6 bases). The CDR3 consists of 15 residues. Per germline, CDR1 MNHEY and CDR2 SVGEGT. Trimming pared 4 bases from V and 3 bases from J, leaving 16 bases between. This CDR3 is CASSSEGTSHYEQYF. In DNA, the CDR3 is TGTGCCAGCAGTTCCGAAGGGACTTCCCACTACGAGCAGTACTTC.

This clonotype was detected only a few times. This chain joins TRBV7-9 and TRBJ2-7; D unclear. The CDR3 spans 17 residues. Trimming took off 1 base at V and 0 bases at J, with 16 bases between the two ends. Looked up from germline, CDR1 is SEHNR and CDR2 is FQNEAQ (reference sequence). The CDR3 DNA is TGTGCCAGCAGCTTAGTGGTCAACGGGTTCAGCTCCTACGAGCAGTACTTC. Translating it yields CASSLVVNGFSSYEQYF.

As regards this clonotype: The junction departs from the called germline gene at one end, perhaps through a read error. The V and J genes are TRBV7-2 and TRBJ2-5, with D hard to call. The V gene's germline CDR1 is SGHTA and CDR2 FQGNSA. The CDR3 has 14 residues. The CDR3 spells CAGSLGKGAYEQYF. CDR3 bases: TGTGCCGGCAGCTTAGGAAAGGGCGCCTACGAACAGTACTTC.

Worth noting for this clonotype: A much larger clone differs from this one at a single base, so this may be a read error. The chain employs TRBV20-1 and TRBJ2-3, with TRBD1 matching 8 bases. Trimming at V came to 8 bases and at J to 2 bases, leaving 12 bases not matched to a gene. The CDR3 has 15 residues. Per germline, CDR1 DFQATT and CDR2 SNEGSKA (reference sequence). Here the CDR3 reads CSTEPGTGFTDTQYF. The CDR3 DNA reads TGCAGTACTGAACCCGGGACAGGCTTCACAGATACGCAGTATTTT.

This clonotype was recorded once. Mismatch with germline at one junction end may stem from a read error. The rearrangement joins TRBV10-3 to TRBJ1-5; a possible D gene is TRBD1 (6 bases). There are 16 residues in the CDR3. The germline gives CDR1 ENHRY, CDR2 SYGVKD. CDR3 nucleotides: TGTGCCATCAGTGAGTCTAAAGGGGGAGTCAATCAGCCCCTGCATTTT. It yields the protein CAISESKGGVNQPLHF.

This clonotype was seen many times. A read error may be the cause here, since a much bigger clone is one base away. The chain links TRBV15 to TRBJ2-5; the D call may be TRBD1 or TRBD2 (5 bases each). This CDR3 is built from 15 residues. CDR1 LNHNV and CDR2 YYDKDF come from the germline V gene (reference sequence). The V end was cut by 0 bases, the J end by 11 bases, with 19 bases between. CDR3 protein: CATSRDAAGRREQYF. The CDR3 region has the DNA TGTGCCACCAGCAGAGATGCGGCAGGGCGAAGGGAGCAGTACTTC.

The chain uses TRBV7-9 and TRBJ2-5, with D perhaps matching TRBD1 (6 bases). From germline, CDR1 is SEHNR and CDR2 FQNEAQ (reference sequence). The CDR3 contains 14 residues. Trimming removed 0 bases from V and 5 bases from J, with 10 bases in between. The CDR3 nucleotides read TGTGCCAGCAGCTTAGCGGGGGCCTGGGAGACCCAGTACTTC. It translates to CASSLAGAWETQYF.

This clonotype has at least ten counts. V is TRBV6-1 and J is TRBJ2-7; TRBD1 aligns across 7 bases. J was trimmed by 9 bases and V by 5 bases; bases with no gene match: 16. Germline CDR1 reads MNHNS; CDR2 reads SASEGT. The CDR3 is 15 amino acids. CDR3 protein: CASSPGQSYGKGQYF. Written as DNA, the CDR3 is TGTGCCAGCAGTCCGGGACAGTCCTATGGAAAAGGGCAGTACTTC.

The chain links TRBV28 to TRBJ2-2, with 7 bases that match TRBD1. There are 15 residues in the CDR3. V lost 3 bases, J lost 6 bases, and 7 bases stayed unmatched. Germline assignment: CDR1 MDHEN and CDR2 SYDVKM. The CDR3 spells CASSFTGAEAGELFF. CDR3 bases: TGTGCCAGCAGTTTCACAGGGGCCGAAGCCGGGGAGCTGTTTTTT.

This clonotype was found many times. The J gene is TRBJ2-1, the V gene TRBV18; D is unresolved. The length of the CDR3 is 16 residues. V dropped 6 bases and J dropped 7 bases, with 22 bases sitting between them. Germline V CDR1 and CDR2: KGHSH, LQKENI. CDR3 nucleotides: TGTGCCAGCTCCCGATTTGAGGTACCTCCTAGGAATGAGCAGTTCTTC. Its protein is CASSRFEVPPRNEQFF.

This clonotype was seen more than once but under ten times. V gene TRBV5-5 combines with J gene TRBJ2-3; the D is unclear. The CDR3 consists of 17 residues. The V and J ends lost 0 bases and 5 bases respectively, with 19 bases between them. Per the germline V gene, CDR1 is SGHKS and CDR2 is YYEKEE (reference sequence). CDR3 coding DNA: TGTGCCAGCAGCTTGGATTGGAACACGATGATCAGAGATACGCAGTATTTT. It translates to CASSLDWNTMIRDTQYF.